The rows below give T cell receptor beta chains drawn from one sample of a study of blood T cell repertoires in COVID-19. Assay: immunoSEQ multiplex PCR; the TCRdb copy retains only in-frame clones and omits some. The table shows about 180,000 clones, with roughly nine tenths occurring only once. The sequenced sample was peripheral blood. The receptors were sampled from a man aged 18-30 years who had recovered from COVID-19. The CDR3 runs from the conserved cysteine through the conserved F or W. The order of the fields is CDR3 DNA, CDR3 protein, J gene, D gene, V gene, clone size. D genes are given only for firm matches. Where a row states a size, it is once, few, many or the class of an expanded clone; other rows omit it.

DNA: TGTGCCAGCTCACCCCGACTAGCGGGAGATGACGAGCAGTACTTC; CDR3: CASSPRLAGDDEQYF; J: TRBJ2-7; D: TRBD2; V: TRBV18; size: -
DNA: TGTGCCAGCAGCCCAACAACAGGGTACCAGCGCGGCTACACCTTC; CDR3: CASSPTTGYQRGYTF; J: TRBJ1-2; D: -; V: TRBV9; size: few
DNA: TGTGCCAGTAGTATAGTAGAAGGAGCTAACTATGGCTACACCTTC; CDR3: CASSIVEGANYGYTF; J: TRBJ1-2; D: -; V: TRBV19; size: -
DNA: TGTGCCATCAGTGAGTCGAAGTTTGGACAGGGTTTAGGGAATGAAAAACTGTTTTTT; CDR3: CAISESKFGQGLGNEKLFF; J: TRBJ1-4; D: TRBD1; V: TRBV10-3; size: -
DNA: TGTGCCAGCAGTTACTCGGCGTTCGGGGGGACCCAGTACTTC; CDR3: CASSYSAFGGTQYF; J: TRBJ2-5; D: -; V: TRBV6-5; size: -
DNA: TGTGCCAGCAGCCCCGGGCTAGCGGGAGTGGAAGAGACCCAGTACTTC; CDR3: CASSPGLAGVEETQYF; J: TRBJ2-5; D: TRBD2; V: TRBV9; size: -
DNA: TGTGCCAGCAGCCGCCTCGAGCGCTACAATGAGCAGTTCTTC; CDR3: CASSRLERYNEQFF; J: TRBJ2-1; D: -; V: TRBV7-8; size: -
DNA: TGTGCCAGCAGCTCTCCCTTCCAGACTAGTGGGGTATTGTATTTT; CDR3: CASSSPFQTSGVLYF; J: TRBJ2-3; D: -; V: TRBV11-2; size: -
DNA: TGCGCCAGCAGCCCTAGCAACAGTCCTCGGGGCTACACCTTC; CDR3: CASSPSNSPRGYTF; J: TRBJ1-2; D: -; V: TRBV4-3; size: -
DNA: TGTGCCAGCAGCCAAGATACCAGGGGCAATCAGCCCCAGCATTTT; CDR3: CASSQDTRGNQPQHF; J: TRBJ1-5; D: -; V: TRBV3-1/TRBV3-2; size: -
DNA: TGTGCCAGCAGCGTAAACGGGGGGACCGGGGAGCTGTTTTTT; CDR3: CASSVNGGTGELFF; J: TRBJ2-2; D: TRBD2; V: TRBV9; size: -
DNA: TGTGCCAGCAGCCTCGGGACAGGGGTAGAAAAACTGTTTTTT; CDR3: CASSLGTGVEKLFF; J: TRBJ1-4; D: TRBD1; V: TRBV7-9; size: -
DNA: TGTGCCAGCTCACCTCGAGGCATGAACACTGAAGCTTTCTTT; CDR3: CASSPRGMNTEAFF; J: TRBJ1-1; D: -; V: TRBV18; size: -
DNA: TGTGCCAGCAGTGGACCCGGAGGCCCCTCTTTCGGAGATACGCAGTATTTT; CDR3: CASSGPGGPSFGDTQYF; J: TRBJ2-3; D: -; V: TRBV6-1; size: -
DNA: TGCAGCGCCGCGTGGGCCAGCGAGACCCAGTACTTC; CDR3: CSAAWASETQYF; J: TRBJ2-5; D: -; V: TRBV29-1; size: -
DNA: TGTGCCAGCAGCCCCTTGGGACTAGCGGGAGTGGGTGAGCAGTTCTTC; CDR3: CASSPLGLAGVGEQFF; J: TRBJ2-1; D: TRBD2; V: TRBV5-4; size: -
DNA: TGTGCCAGCAGTTACCCCTTAGCGGGGATCCAAGAGACCCAGTACTTC; CDR3: CASSYPLAGIQETQYF; J: TRBJ2-5; D: TRBD2; V: TRBV6-2/TRBV6-3; size: -
DNA: TGCGCCAGCAGTGACCCGACAGGGACCTCACCCCTCCACTTT; CDR3: CASSDPTGTSPLHF; J: TRBJ1-6; D: TRBD1; V: TRBV10-2; size: few
DNA: TGTGCCAGCGCAGTAGCGGGAGGGGCATACAATGAGCAGTTCTTC; CDR3: CASAVAGGAYNEQFF; J: TRBJ2-1; D: TRBD2; V: TRBV27; size: -
DNA: TGCAGCGTTCCTTCGACAGTTTTATTATACAATGAGCAGTTCTTC; CDR3: CSVPSTVLLYNEQFF; J: TRBJ2-1; D: -; V: TRBV29-1; size: -
DNA: TGTGCCAGCAGTTTATTGGCAGGCTCCTACGAGCAGTACTTC; CDR3: CASSLLAGSYEQYF; J: TRBJ2-7; D: -; V: TRBV27; size: -
DNA: TGTGCCAGCAGTGCGGGAGGGCCCTCCTACGAGCAGTACTTC; CDR3: CASSAGGPSYEQYF; J: TRBJ2-7; D: TRBD2; V: TRBV5-6; size: -
DNA: TGTGCCAGTAGTATCGAGGCTGCAACTAATGAAAAACTGTTTTTT; CDR3: CASSIEAATNEKLFF; J: TRBJ1-4; D: -; V: TRBV19; size: -
DNA: TGTGCCAGCAGTGACATACAGGGATATGGCTACACCTTC; CDR3: CASSDIQGYGYTF; J: TRBJ1-2; D: -; V: TRBV6-4; size: -
DNA: TGTGCCATCAGTGCCGACAGGGAGGCTTTCTTT; CDR3: CAISADREAFF; J: TRBJ1-1; D: TRBD1; V: TRBV10-3; size: -